The sequence of this TCR beta chain was determined in a study of T cells in Graves' hyperthyroidism and ophthalmopathy. It was RNA transcripts that yielded the amplified TCR beta CDR3 regions. The TCR CDR3 first-round RT-PCR relied on the HTBI primer set. MiXCR, applied by TCRdb to the multiplex PCR reads, yields one record per CDR3 protein. The sample shows roughly 660,000 distinct CDR3 sequences, about 18% of them seen only once. The CDR3 loop spans 13 amino acids. Trimming removed 3 bases from V and 9 bases from J, with 15 bases in between. The V gene's germline CDR1 is DFQATT and CDR2 SNEGSKA (reference sequence). This clonotype occurred many times.

The TCR originated in a man aged 50 to 60 with Graves' hyperthyroidism. This sequence joins TRBV20-1 and TRBJ2-1; either TRBD1 or TRBD2 may fit D (5 bases each). The material sequenced was blood. The CDR3 loop reads CSASIGENPEQFF. The CDR3 DNA is TGCAGTGCTAGTATAGGGGAGAACCCTGAGCAGTTCTTC.